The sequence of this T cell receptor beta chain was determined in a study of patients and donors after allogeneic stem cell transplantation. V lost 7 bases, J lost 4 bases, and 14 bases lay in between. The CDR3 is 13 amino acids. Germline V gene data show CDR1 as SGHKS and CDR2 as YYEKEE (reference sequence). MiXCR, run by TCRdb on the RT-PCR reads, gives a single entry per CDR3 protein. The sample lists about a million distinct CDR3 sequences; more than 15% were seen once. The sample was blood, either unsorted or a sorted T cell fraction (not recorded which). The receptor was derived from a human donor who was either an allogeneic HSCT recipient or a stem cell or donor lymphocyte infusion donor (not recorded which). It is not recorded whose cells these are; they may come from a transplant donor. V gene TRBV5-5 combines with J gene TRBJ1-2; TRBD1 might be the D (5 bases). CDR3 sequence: CASGYRGSYGYTF. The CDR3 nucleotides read TGTGCCAGCGGGTATAGGGGCTCCTATGGCTACACCTTC.